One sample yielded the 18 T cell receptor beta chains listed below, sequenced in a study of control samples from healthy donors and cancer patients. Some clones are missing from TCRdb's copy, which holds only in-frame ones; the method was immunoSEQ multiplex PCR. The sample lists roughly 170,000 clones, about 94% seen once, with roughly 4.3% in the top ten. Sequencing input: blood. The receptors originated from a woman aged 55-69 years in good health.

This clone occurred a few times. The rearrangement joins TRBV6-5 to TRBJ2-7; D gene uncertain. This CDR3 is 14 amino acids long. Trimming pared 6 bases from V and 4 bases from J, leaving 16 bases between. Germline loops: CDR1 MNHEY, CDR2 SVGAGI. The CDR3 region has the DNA TGTGCCAGCAGATTAGGTAATTTGGCGTACGAGCAGTACTTC. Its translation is CASRLGNLAYEQYF.

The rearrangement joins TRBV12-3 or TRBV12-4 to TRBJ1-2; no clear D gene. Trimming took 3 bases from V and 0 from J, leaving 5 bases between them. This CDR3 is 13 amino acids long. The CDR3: CASSFGANYGYTF. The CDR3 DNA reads TGTGCCAGCAGTTTTGGGGCTAACTATGGCTACACCTTC.

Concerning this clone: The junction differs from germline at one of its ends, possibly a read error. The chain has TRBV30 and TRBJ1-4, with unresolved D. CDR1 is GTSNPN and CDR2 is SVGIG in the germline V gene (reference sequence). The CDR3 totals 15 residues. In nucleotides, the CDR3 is TGTGCCGGGAGACACCAACTAGGACGATATGAAAAACTGTTTTTT. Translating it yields CAGRHQLGRYEKLFF.

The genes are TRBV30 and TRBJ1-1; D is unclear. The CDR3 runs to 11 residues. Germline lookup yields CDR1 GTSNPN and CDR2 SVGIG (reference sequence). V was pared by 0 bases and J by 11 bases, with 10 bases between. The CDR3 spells CAWSVGGLAFF. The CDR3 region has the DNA TGTGCCTGGAGTGTGGGAGGGTTGGCTTTCTTT.

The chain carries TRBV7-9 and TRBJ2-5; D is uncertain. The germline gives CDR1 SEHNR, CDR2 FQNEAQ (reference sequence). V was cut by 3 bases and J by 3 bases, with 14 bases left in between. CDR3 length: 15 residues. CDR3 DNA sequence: TGTGCCAGCAGCTTTACCGCGGCGTCTAAAGAGACCCAGTACTTC. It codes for CASSFTAASKETQYF.

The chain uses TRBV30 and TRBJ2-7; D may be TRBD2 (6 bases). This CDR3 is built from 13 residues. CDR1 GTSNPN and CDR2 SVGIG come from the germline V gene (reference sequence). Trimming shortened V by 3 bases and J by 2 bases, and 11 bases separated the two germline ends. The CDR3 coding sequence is TGTGCCTGGAGCGTGGGCGGGACCTACGAGCAGTACTTC. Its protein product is CAWSVGGTYEQYF.

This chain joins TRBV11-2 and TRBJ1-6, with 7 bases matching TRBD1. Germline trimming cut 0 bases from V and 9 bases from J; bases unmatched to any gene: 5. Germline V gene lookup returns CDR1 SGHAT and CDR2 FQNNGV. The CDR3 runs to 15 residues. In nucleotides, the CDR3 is TGTGCCAGCAGCTTAGACGACAGGGCAAGTTCACCCCTCCACTTT. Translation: CASSLDDRASSPLHF. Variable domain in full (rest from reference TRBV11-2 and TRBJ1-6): EAGVAQSPRYKIIEKRQSVAFWCNPISGHATLYWYQQILGQGPKLLIQFQNNGVVDDSQLPKDRFSAERLKGVDSTLKIQPAKLEDSAVYLCASSLDDRASSPLHFGNGTRLTVT.

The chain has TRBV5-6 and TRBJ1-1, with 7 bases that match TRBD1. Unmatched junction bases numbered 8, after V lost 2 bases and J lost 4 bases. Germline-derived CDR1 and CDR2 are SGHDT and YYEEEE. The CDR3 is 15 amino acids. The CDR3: CASSLLQGHVTEAFF. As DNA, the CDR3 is TGTGCCAGCAGCTTATTACAGGGGCACGTCACTGAAGCTTTCTTT.

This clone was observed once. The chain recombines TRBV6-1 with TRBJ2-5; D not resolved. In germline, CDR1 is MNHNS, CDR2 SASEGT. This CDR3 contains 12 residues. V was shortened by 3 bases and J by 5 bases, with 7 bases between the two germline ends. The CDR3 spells CASSEGKETQYF. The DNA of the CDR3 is TGTGCCAGCAGTGAGGGGAAGGAGACCCAGTACTTC.

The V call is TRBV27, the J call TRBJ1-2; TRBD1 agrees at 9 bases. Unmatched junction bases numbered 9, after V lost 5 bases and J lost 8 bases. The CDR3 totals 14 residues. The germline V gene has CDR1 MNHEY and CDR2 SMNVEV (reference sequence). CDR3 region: CASSPGTGRRGYTF. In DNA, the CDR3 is TGTGCCAGCAGTCCCGGGACAGGGCGTCGAGGCTACACCTTC.

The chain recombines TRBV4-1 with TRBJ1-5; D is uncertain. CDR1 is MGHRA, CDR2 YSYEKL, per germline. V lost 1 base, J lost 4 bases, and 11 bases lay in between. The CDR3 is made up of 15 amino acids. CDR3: CASSQGVRENQPQHF. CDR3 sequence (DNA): TGCGCCAGCAGCCAAGGAGTCCGGGAGAATCAGCCCCAGCATTTT.

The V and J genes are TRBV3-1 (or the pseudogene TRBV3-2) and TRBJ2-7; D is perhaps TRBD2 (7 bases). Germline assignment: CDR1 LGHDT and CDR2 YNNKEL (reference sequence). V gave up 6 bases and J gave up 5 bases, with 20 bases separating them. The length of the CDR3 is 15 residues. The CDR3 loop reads CASRPPGGGVNEQYF. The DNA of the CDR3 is TGTGCCAGCAGGCCGCCTGGGGGGGGCGTGAACGAGCAGTACTTC.

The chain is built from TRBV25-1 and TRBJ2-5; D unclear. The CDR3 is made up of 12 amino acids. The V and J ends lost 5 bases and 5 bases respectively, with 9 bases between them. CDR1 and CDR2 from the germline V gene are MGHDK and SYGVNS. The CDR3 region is CASSLGVETQYF. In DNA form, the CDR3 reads TGTGCCAGCAGTTTGGGTGTGGAGACCCAGTACTTC.

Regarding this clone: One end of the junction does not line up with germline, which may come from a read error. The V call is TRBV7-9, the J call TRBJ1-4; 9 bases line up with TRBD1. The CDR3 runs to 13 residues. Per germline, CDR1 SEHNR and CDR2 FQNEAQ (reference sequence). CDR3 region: CASSSSSGTGLIF. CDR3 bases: TGTGCCAGCAGCTCCTCATCCGGGACAGGGTTGATTTTT. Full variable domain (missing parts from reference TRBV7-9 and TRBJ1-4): DTGVSQNPRHKITKRGQNVTFRCDPISEHNRLYWYRQTLGQGPEFLTYFQNEAQLEKSRLLSDRFSAERPKGSFSTLEIQRTEQGDSAMYLCASSSSSGTGLIFGSGTQLSVL.

The CDR3 DNA follows: TGTGCCAGTAGTACGACAGGGGGCTATCAGCCCCAGCATTTT. As protein: CASSTTGGYQPQHF. This chain connects TRBV19 to TRBJ1-5, with TRBD1 matching 10 bases. Germline V lookup: CDR1 LNHDA, CDR2 SQIVND (reference sequence). Trimming removed 4 bases from V and 5 bases from J; junction bases left unmatched: 2. The CDR3 length is 14 residues.

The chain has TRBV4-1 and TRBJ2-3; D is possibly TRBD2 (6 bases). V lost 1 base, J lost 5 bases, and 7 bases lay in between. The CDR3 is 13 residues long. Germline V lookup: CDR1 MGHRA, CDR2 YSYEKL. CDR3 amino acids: CASSQGGVDTQYF. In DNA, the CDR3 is TGCGCCAGCAGCCAAGGGGGGGTAGATACGCAGTATTTT.

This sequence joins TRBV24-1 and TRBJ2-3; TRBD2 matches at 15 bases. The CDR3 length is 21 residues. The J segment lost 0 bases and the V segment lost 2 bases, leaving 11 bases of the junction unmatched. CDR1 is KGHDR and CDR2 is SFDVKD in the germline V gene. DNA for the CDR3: TGTGCCACCAGTGATTATCAGGGACTAGCGGGGGGCCGAGAGAGCACAGATACGCAGTATTTT. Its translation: CATSDYQGLAGGRESTDTQYF.

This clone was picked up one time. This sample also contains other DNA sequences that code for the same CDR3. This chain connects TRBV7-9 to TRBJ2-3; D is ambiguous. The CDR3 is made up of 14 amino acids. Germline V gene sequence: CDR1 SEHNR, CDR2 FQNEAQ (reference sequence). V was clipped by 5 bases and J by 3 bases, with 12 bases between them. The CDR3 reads CASSHPYSTDTQYF. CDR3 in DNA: TGTGCCAGCAGCCACCCCTATTCGACAGATACGCAGTATTTT.